This paragraph reports one T cell receptor beta chain. The antigen it recognizes is unknown. There are 14 amino acids in the CDR3, from cysteine to phenylalanine inclusive. The nucleotide record is missing. CDR1 is given as SQVTM and CDR2 as ANQGSEA, both from the germline V gene. This record belongs to a study of T cells expressing NK-cell markers (dated by TCRdb to the early 2020s). Study-level background: Three sorted T-cell subsets (CD3+CD56+NKG2C+, CD3+CD56+NKG2C- and CD3+CD56-NKG2C+) from about 8 donors had their TCR beta-chain repertoires profiled. Sequencing of the libraries produced 2 x 150 bp reads on Illumina HiSeq 2000/2500, MiSeq or NextSeq. Of the eight sequenced donors, seven were found to be HCMV-seropositive and one was found to be HCMV-seronegative. Randomly selected healthy volunteers, three men and five women, were used as the eight sequenced donors.

What the study reported, not specific to this receptor: In 6 or 7 donors, the dominant CD3+CD56+NKG2C+ clonotypes ranked among the top 10 CD8+ clonotypes, making up 1.0-7.0% of CD8+ T cells. Whether the expanded NKG2C-expressing T cell clones were specific for HCMV antigens remained unclear. Those dominant clonotypes were again the most abundant among CD3+CD56-NKG2C+ cells in several donors, at roughly 25-60.1%.

To determine HCMV serostatus, a commercial ELISA kit was used to detect HCMV-specific IgG in serum. Ficoll density gradient centrifugation was used to isolate peripheral blood mononuclear cells from blood. These reads were obtained on an Illumina HiSeq 2000. TCR beta cDNA libraries were made by 5'RACE template switching that added a universal primer site and unique molecular identifiers. cDNA synthesis was primed from the TCR beta constant segment and was followed by two successive PCR amplification steps. The study's processing was this. MIGEC was used to demultiplex reads and group reads by UMI, and MiTCR was used to assemble and quantify clonotypes. To exclude erroneous sequences, only TCR cDNA sequences supported by at least two reads were retained. The tcR package was used for downstream repertoire analysis, with clonotypes matched between fractions based on CDR3 nucleotide sequence plus V segment. Antigen specificity was annotated against VDJdb with VDJmatch, allowing one amino acid substitution in CDR3. TCRdb reprocessed the reads and provides one entry for every CDR3 protein sequence; no DNA is given. TCRdb assigned the V and J calls; the authors' analysis was not used. This sample's listing comprises some 440,000 distinct CDR3 sequences. Around 1.4% of the sample is in the top ten clones.

The specimen sequenced was blood T cells: a sorted CD56 or NKG2C T cell subset, CD4+ or CD8+ T cells, or bulk PBMC T cells (not recorded which). This TCR was sampled from a woman aged 45-60 years in good health. Donor details come from another sample of the same person, matched by shared clones. Recombination connected TRBV29-1 to TRBJ2-1; without DNA, the TCRdb call of TRBD2 cannot be checked. The CDR3 protein is CSVEGREHNNEQFF.